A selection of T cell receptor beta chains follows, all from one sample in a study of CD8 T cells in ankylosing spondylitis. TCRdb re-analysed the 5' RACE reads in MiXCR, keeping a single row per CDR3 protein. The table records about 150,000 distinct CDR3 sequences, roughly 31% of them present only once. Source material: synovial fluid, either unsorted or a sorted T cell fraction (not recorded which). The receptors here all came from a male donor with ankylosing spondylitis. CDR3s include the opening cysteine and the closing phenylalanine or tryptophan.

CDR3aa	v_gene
CASSQSGGQPNYGYTF	TRBV16
CASSLGQGSNYGYTF	TRBV7-2
CSARGTPRDEQFF	TRBV20-1
CASSLNGGPYNEQFF	TRBV12-3/TRBV12-4
CASTPKQGSYGYTF	TRBV12-3/TRBV12-4
CSAPPGGPLQAEQFF	TRBV20-1
CASSSRGTNEKLFF	TRBV7-9
CASSIHRGNTEAFF	TRBV12-3/TRBV12-4
CASSTRTGRLAMSSYNEQFF	TRBV19
CSAPTGGRGQNSPLHF	TRBV20-1
CASSPRGTGTENTEAFF	TRBV9
CASSTAGTGQTGELFF	TRBV21-1
CASRSRGVGNTIYF	TRBV7-2
CASTTPASKLEQYF	TRBV28
CASSYIAGENTIYF	TRBV5-1
CSASPQGGSSYNEQFF	TRBV20-1
CSAADTVADTQYF	TRBV20-1
CATSDFGAGGVYEQYF	TRBV24-1
CASSQDLPGSTDTQYF	TRBV14
CASSLDRGHGYTF	TRBV5-5
CASSLEQGGLGQPQHF	TRBV7-2
CSAPMEPNQPQHF	TRBV20-1
CSVDSPLGVLINNEQFF	TRBV29-1
CASSPGGTSDNEQFF	TRBV4-2
CASSWDRGLGGANVLTF	TRBV12-3/TRBV12-4
CASSGGGQAIQETQYF	TRBV5-1
CASSLSTYEQYF	TRBV18
CASSAGHLYGYTF	TRBV11-2
CASSYVRETQYF	TRBV27
CSAIGPPAAEQYF	TRBV20-1
CASSLATGQVYEQYF	TRBV7-9
CASSQENGSGYEQYF	TRBV4-2
CASSLKRIGYPATDTQYF	TRBV12-3/TRBV12-4
CASTLWDTETQYF	TRBV7-9
CASSQWTGSSYNSPLHF	TRBV14
CASSLTGTNTEAFF	TRBV18
CASSAGWTSSYEQYF	TRBV4-3
CASSLSPQPGEQFF	TRBV27
CASSEAVAGNQPQHF	TRBV25-1